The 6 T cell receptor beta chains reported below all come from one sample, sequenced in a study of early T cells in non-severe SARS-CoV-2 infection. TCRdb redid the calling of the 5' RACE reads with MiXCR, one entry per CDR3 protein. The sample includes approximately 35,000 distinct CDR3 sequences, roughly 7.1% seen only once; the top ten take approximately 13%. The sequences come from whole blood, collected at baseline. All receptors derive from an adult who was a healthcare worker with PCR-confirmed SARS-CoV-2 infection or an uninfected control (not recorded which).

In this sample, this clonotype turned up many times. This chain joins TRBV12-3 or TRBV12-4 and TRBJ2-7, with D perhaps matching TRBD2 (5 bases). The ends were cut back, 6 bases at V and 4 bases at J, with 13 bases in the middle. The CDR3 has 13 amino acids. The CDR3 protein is CASSPSGGYEQYV. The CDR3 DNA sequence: TGTGCCAGCAGCCCTTCAGGCGGGTACGAGCAGTACGTC.

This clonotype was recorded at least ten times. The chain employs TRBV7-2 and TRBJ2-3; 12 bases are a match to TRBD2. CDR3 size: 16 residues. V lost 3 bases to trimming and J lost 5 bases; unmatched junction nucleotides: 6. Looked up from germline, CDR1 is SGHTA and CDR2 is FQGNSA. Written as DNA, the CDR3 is TGTGCCAGCAGCTTCGGGACTAGCGGGTTTGTAGATACGCAGTATTTT. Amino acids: CASSFGTSGFVDTQYF.

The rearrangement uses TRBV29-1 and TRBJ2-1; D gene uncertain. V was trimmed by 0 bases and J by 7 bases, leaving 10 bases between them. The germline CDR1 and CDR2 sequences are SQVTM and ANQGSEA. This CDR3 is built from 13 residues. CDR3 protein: CSVEEGSGNEQFF. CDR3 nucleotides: TGCAGCGTTGAAGAGGGTTCTGGTAATGAGCAGTTCTTC.

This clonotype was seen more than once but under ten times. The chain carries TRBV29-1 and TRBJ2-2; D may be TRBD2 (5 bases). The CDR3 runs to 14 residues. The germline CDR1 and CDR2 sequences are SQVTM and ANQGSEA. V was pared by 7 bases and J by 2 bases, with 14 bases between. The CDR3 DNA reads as TGCAGCGGACCCCCTCGACTAAACACCGGGGAGCTGTTTTTT. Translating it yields CSGPPRLNTGELFF.

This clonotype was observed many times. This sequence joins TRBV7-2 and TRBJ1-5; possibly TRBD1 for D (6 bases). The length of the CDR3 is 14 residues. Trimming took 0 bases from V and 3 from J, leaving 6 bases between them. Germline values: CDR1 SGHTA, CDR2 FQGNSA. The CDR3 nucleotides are TGTGCCAGCAGCTTAGCGGGACACAATCAGCCCCAGCATTTT. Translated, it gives CASSLAGHNQPQHF.

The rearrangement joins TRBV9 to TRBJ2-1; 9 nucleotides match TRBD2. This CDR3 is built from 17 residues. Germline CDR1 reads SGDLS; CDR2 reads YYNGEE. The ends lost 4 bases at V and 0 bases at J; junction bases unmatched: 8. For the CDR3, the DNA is TGTGCCAGCAGCCCTACTCTAGCGGGAAGCTCCTACAATGAGCAGTTCTTC. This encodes CASSPTLAGSSYNEQFF.